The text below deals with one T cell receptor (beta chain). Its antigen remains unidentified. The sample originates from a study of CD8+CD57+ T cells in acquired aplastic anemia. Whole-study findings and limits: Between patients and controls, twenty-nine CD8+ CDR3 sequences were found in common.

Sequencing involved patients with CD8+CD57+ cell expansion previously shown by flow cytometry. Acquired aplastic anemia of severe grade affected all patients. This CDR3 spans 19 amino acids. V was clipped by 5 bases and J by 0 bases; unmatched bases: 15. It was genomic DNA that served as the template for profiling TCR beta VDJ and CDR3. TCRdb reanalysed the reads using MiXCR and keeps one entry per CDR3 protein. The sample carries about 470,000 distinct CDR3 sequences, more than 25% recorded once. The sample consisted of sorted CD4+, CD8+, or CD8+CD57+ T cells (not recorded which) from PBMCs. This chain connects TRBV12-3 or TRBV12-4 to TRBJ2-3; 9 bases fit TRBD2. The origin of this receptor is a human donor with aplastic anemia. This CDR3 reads CASSRRGGGRAPSTDTQYF. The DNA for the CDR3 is TGTGCCAGCAGTAGGAGGGGCGGCGGGAGGGCGCCTAGCACAGATACGCAGTATTTT.